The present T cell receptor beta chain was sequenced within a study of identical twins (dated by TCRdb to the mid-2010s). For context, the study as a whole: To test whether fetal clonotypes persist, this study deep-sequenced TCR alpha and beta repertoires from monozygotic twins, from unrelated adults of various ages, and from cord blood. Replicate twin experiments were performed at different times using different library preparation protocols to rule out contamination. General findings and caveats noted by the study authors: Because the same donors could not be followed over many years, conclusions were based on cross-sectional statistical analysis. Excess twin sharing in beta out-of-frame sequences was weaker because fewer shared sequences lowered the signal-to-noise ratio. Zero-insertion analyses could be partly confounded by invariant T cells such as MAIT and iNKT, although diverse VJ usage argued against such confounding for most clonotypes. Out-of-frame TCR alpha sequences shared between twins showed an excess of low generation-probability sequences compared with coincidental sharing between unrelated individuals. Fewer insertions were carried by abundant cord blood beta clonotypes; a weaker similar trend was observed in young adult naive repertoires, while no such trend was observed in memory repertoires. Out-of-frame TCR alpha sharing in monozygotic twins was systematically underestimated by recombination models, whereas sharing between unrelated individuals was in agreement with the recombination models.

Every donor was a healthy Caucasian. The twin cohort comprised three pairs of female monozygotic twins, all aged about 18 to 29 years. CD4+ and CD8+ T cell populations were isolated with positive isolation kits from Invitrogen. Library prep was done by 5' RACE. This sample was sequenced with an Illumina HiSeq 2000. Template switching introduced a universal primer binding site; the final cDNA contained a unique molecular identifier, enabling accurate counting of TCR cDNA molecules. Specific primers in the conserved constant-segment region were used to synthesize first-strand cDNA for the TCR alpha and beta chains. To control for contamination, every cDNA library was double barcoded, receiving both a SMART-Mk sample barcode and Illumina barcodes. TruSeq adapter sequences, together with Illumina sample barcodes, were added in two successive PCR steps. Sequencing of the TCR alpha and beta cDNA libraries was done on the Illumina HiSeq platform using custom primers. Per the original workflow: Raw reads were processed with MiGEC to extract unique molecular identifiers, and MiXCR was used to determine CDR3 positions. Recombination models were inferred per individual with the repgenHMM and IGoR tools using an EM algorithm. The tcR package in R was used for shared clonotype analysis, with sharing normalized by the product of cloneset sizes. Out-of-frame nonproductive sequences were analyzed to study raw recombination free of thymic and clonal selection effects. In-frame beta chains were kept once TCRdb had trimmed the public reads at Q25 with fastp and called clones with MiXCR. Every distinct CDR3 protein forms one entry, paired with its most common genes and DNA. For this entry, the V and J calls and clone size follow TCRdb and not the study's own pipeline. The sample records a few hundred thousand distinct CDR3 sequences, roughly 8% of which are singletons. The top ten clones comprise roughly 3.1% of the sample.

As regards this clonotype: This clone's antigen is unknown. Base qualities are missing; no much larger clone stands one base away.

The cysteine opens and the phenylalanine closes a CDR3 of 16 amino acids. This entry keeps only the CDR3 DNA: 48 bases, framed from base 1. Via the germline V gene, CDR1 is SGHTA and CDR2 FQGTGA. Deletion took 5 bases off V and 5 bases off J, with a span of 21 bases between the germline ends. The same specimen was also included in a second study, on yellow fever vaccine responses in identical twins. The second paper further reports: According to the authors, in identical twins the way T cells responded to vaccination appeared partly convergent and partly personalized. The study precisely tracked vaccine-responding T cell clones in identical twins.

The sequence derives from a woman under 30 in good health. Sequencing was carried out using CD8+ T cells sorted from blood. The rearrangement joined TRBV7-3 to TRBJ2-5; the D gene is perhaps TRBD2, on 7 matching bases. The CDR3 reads CASSLRGGFGGETQYF. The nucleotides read TGTGCCAGCAGCCTTAGGGGGGGCTTCGGCGGGGAGACCCAGTACTTC.